This T cell receptor (beta chain) was sequenced during a study of control samples from healthy donors and cancer patients. Sequencing was performed with immunoSEQ multiplex PCR; in TCRdb, only in-frame clones are kept and a portion is missing. The table lists over 200,000 clones, more than 65% of them singletons. The V and J ends lost 1 base and 1 base respectively, with 8 bases between them. The CDR3 consists of 14 residues. Germline V gene data show CDR1 as WNHNN and CDR2 as SYGVQD (reference sequence). V gene TRBV10-1 combines with J gene TRBJ2-7; no reliable D call. The sample comprised PBMCs. The origin of this receptor is a woman in her fifties or sixties with lung cancer. The CDR3 spells CASSEYATSYEQYF. For the CDR3, the DNA is TGCGCCAGCAGTGAGTATGCTACATCCTACGAGCAGTACTTC.